Below are 30 T cell receptor beta chains sequenced from a single sample in a study of T cells in Graves' hyperthyroidism and ophthalmopathy. The investigators amplified TCR beta CDR3 regions from RNA transcripts. TCR CDR3 underwent first-round RT-PCR with the HTBI primer set. TCRdb re-analysed the multiplex PCR reads in MiXCR, keeping a single row per CDR3 protein. The sample gives approximately 740,000 distinct CDR3 sequences, about 15% of which show up once; around 9.6% is in the top ten. The sequenced material came from blood. Every receptor here comes from a woman under 30 with Graves' hyperthyroidism.

This clonotype was counted once. The V gene is TRBV20-1, the J gene TRBJ2-7; 7 nucleotides agree with TRBD2. Losses at the gene ends were 0 bases for V and 3 bases for J; bases not matched to a gene: 5. Germline V gene lookup returns CDR1 DFQATT and CDR2 SNEGSKA (reference sequence). There are 14 residues in the CDR3. This CDR3 reads CSARDQAGDYEQYF. The CDR3 DNA reads TGCAGTGCTAGAGATCAGGCGGGAGACTACGAGCAGTACTTC.

Many counts were recorded for this clonotype. The chain uses TRBV6-1 and TRBJ2-7; 12 bases agree with TRBD2. Losses at the gene ends were 5 bases for V and 9 bases for J; bases not matched to a gene: 8. The CDR3 runs 14 residues. The V gene's germline CDR1 is MNHNS and CDR2 SASEGT. CDR3 sequence reads: CASSRLAGEDAQYF. The CDR3, as DNA: TGTGCCAGCAGTAGACTAGCGGGAGAGGACGCGCAGTACTTC.

This clonotype was recorded at least ten times. This CDR3 is CASSPEGRTDTQYF. The CDR3 coding sequence is TGTGCCAGCTCACCCGAGGGTCGCACAGATACGCAGTATTTT. The chain uses TRBV18 and TRBJ2-3; D possibly corresponds to TRBD2 (5 bases). The CDR3 contains 14 residues. CDR1 and CDR2 from the germline V gene are KGHSH and LQKENI. Trimming removed 3 bases at V and 1 base at J, with 8 bases between. Combining the CDR3 with reference TRBV18 and TRBJ2-3 gives the whole variable domain NAGVMQNPRHLVRRRGQEARLRCSPMKGHSHVYWYRQLPEEGLKFMVYLQKENIIDESGMPKERFSAEFPKEGPSILRIQQVVRGDSAAYFCASSPEGRTDTQYFGPGTRLTVL.

This clonotype was seen more than once but under ten times. CDR3 coding DNA: TGCGCCAGCAGCCAAGAGGGGCCGTCCTACGAGCAGTACTTC. Translation: CASSQEGPSYEQYF. The chain couples TRBV4-1 to TRBJ2-7, with D possibly being TRBD1 (5 bases). Trimming removed 0 bases at V and 1 base at J, with 7 bases between. Germline loops: CDR1 MGHRA, CDR2 YSYEKL. The CDR3 covers 14 residues.

This clonotype was seen at least ten times. The V gene is TRBV29-1, the J gene TRBJ2-3; a weak D match, TRBD2 (5 bases). The CDR3 has 12 residues. CDR1 and CDR2 (germline): SQVTM, ANQGSEA. V lost 3 bases to trimming and J lost 5 bases, with 9 bases between them. CDR3: CSVEGDLDTQYF. The CDR3 DNA reads TGCAGCGTTGAGGGAGATCTAGATACGCAGTATTTT.

This clonotype was counted between two and nine times. The CDR3 DNA is TGCAGCGTCGGACGGCTGAACACTGAAGCTTTCTTT. It yields the protein CSVGRLNTEAFF. The chain joins TRBV29-1 to TRBJ1-1; the D is unclear. The V end lost 6 bases, the J end lost 0 bases, and 8 bases lay between the germline ends. Germline CDR1 is SQVTM and CDR2 is ANQGSEA. This CDR3 spans 12 amino acids.

This clonotype was detected ten times or more. Here the CDR3 DNA reads TGTGCCAGCAGCTCCGCCGCCTACGAGCAGTACTTC. It encodes CASSSAAYEQYF. This sequence joins TRBV7-9 and TRBJ2-7; D remains ambiguous. This CDR3 region has 12 residues. Germline V gene data show CDR1 as SEHNR and CDR2 as FQNEAQ (reference sequence). Trimming removed 4 bases at V and 2 bases at J, with 6 bases between.

This clonotype was found many times. The genes are TRBV5-1 and TRBJ2-1, with 9 nucleotides matching TRBD1. J was trimmed by 2 bases and V by 4 bases; bases with no gene match: 4. The CDR3 extends over 15 amino acids. Germline V lookup: CDR1 SGHRS, CDR2 YFSETQ. The CDR3: CASSKGQGPYNEQFF. The CDR3, as DNA: TGCGCCAGCAGCAAAGGACAGGGGCCCTACAATGAGCAGTTCTTC.

This clonotype has a handful of counts. The V gene is TRBV2, the J gene TRBJ2-7; 7 nucleotides match TRBD2. The J segment lost 7 bases and the V segment lost 1 base, leaving 4 bases of the junction unmatched. The CDR3 spans 13 residues. Looked up from germline, CDR1 is SNHLY and CDR2 is FYNNEI. Written as DNA, the CDR3 is TGTGCCAGCAGTGAAGTGGGAGCGGGGGAGCAGTACTTC. Translating it yields CASSEVGAGEQYF.

The rearrangement links TRBV2 to TRBJ1-5; D gene ambiguous. Per germline, CDR1 SNHLY and CDR2 FYNNEI. This CDR3 comprises 15 residues. The ends were cut back, 4 bases at V and 0 bases at J, with 10 bases in the middle. The CDR3 sequence: CASSVRQTSNQPQHF. Here the CDR3 DNA reads TGTGCCAGCAGTGTGCGGCAGACTAGCAATCAGCCCCAGCATTTT.

This clonotype has a handful of counts. The CDR3 DNA is TGCAGCGCATACCTACATTCAGATACGCAGTATTTT. Translated, it gives CSAYLHSDTQYF. This chain uses TRBV29-1 with TRBJ2-3; D remains ambiguous. V lost 7 bases and J lost 4, with 12 bases in between. Germline values: CDR1 SQVTM, CDR2 ANQGSEA. The CDR3 sequence is 12 residues long.

In this sample, this clonotype turned up many times. The CDR3 bases are TGTGCCAGGTCGGCCCGGCTAGCGGGGACGAACTACAATGAGCAGTTCTTC. This encodes CARSARLAGTNYNEQFF. The rearrangement joins TRBV2 to TRBJ2-1; 9 bases agree with TRBD2. Germline CDR1 reads SNHLY; CDR2 reads FYNNEI. The CDR3 consists of 17 residues. V was clipped by 9 bases and J by 3 bases; unmatched bases: 15.

The CDR3 region has the DNA TGTGCCATCAGTGAGGGTAGCGGGAAAAGCACAGATACGCAGTATTTT. This gives the protein CAISEGSGKSTDTQYF. The chain combines TRBV10-3 with TRBJ2-3, with TRBD2 identical over 8 bases. Germline CDR1 ENHRY, CDR2 SYGVKD. The CDR3 runs to 16 residues. J was trimmed by 0 bases and V by 2 bases; bases with no gene match: 4.

As for this clonotype: This may come from a read error, since a much larger clone is one base off. The chain is built from TRBV6-5 and TRBJ2-7; D tentatively reads TRBD1 or TRBD2 (5 bases each). The CDR3 is made up of 15 amino acids. Germline loops: CDR1 MNHEY, CDR2 SVGAGI. Trimming removed 2 bases from V and 7 bases from J, with 18 bases in between. The CDR3 is CASSYGAGDLGEQYF. The CDR3 DNA reads TGTGCCAGCAGTTACGGGGCGGGCGATCTGGGAGAGCAGTACTTC.

The genes are TRBV30 and TRBJ2-7; 14 bases align to TRBD2. The V and J ends lost 5 bases and 4 bases, in that order; junction bases with no gene match: 4. The CDR3 is made up of 14 amino acids. Germline-derived CDR1 and CDR2 are GTSNPN and SVGIG (reference sequence). The CDR3 DNA is TGTGCCTGGTCTCGGACTAGCGGGAGGTACGAGCAGTACTTC. Amino acid sequence: CAWSRTSGRYEQYF.

This clonotype occurred many times. V and J are TRBV28 and TRBJ1-1; D perhaps matches TRBD1 (6 bases). V dropped 6 bases and J dropped 4 bases, with 21 bases sitting between them. This CDR3 contains 16 residues. CDR1 is MDHEN, CDR2 SYDVKM, per germline. CDR3 nucleotides: TGTGCCAGCAGCCTAAGGGGGAACATATTCGGCACTGAAGCTTTCTTT. Translation: CASSLRGNIFGTEAFF.

This clonotype has more than one count but fewer than ten. This chain uses TRBV6-1 with TRBJ2-7, with a possible D match to TRBD2 (5 bases). This CDR3 spans 13 amino acids. Germline CDR1 and CDR2: MNHNS and SASEGT. The germline V and J ends were trimmed by 9 bases and 2 bases, with 14 bases remaining between them. CDR3 region: CASRTPETYEQYF. The CDR3 coding sequence is TGTGCCAGTCGGACTCCTGAAACCTACGAGCAGTACTTC.

This clonotype came up a few times. At one of its ends the junction is not consistent with the germline gene, which may arise from a read error. This sequence joins TRBV7-9 and TRBJ1-1; D not resolved. This CDR3 has 10 residues. Germline assignment: CDR1 SEHNR and CDR2 FQNEAQ (reference sequence). CDR3 amino acids: CASSLIGVVF. CDR3 DNA: TGTGCCAGCAGCTTAATTGGAGTAGTCTTT.

The rearrangement links TRBV20-1 to TRBJ2-2; the match to TRBD2 covers 11 bases. V was clipped by 0 bases and J by 5 bases; unmatched bases: 5. Germline loops: CDR1 DFQATT, CDR2 SNEGSKA (reference sequence). This CDR3 has 16 amino acids. CDR3 sequence reads: CSARELAGASTGELFF. CDR3 DNA: TGCAGTGCTAGAGAACTAGCGGGAGCTTCTACCGGGGAGCTGTTTTTT.

This clonotype was seen at least ten times. The chain links TRBV30 to TRBJ2-3; no firm D call. V shed 3 bases and J shed 4 bases, with 8 bases lying between them. Germline CDR1 GTSNPN, CDR2 SVGIG (reference sequence). This CDR3 contains 12 residues. This CDR3 is CAWRRTADTQYF. CDR3 bases: TGTGCCTGGAGACGGACGGCAGATACGCAGTATTTT.

This sequence joins TRBV4-3 and TRBJ2-1; 13 positions agree with TRBD2. CDR3 length: 16 residues. V shed 3 bases and J 4 bases; nucleotides not matched to a gene: 3. Germline V gene sequence: CDR1 LGHNA, CDR2 YSLEER. The CDR3 DNA reads TGCGCCAGCAGCCAGGGGACTAGCGGGATTTACAATGAGCAGTTCTTC. This translates into CASSQGTSGIYNEQFF.

In this sample, this clonotype turned up many times. V usage is TRBV4-3 and J usage is TRBJ2-7, with D unclear. The ends were cut back, 4 bases at V and 1 base at J, with 11 bases in the middle. CDR3 length: 14 amino acids. Germline V gene lookup returns CDR1 LGHNA and CDR2 YSLEER. The CDR3 coding sequence is TGCGCCAGCAGCCCGGCCCTGGAGTCCTACGAGCAGTACTTC. Amino acids: CASSPALESYEQYF.

This clonotype was counted between two and nine times. The chain combines TRBV6-1 with TRBJ2-7; 7 bases fit TRBD2. Looked up from germline, CDR1 is MNHNS and CDR2 is SASEGT. V was pared by 6 bases and J by 0 bases, with 5 bases of the junction left unmatched. This CDR3 region has 14 residues. CDR3 in DNA: TGTGCCAGCAGGCAAGCGGGGAGCTCCTACGAGCAGTACTTC. Translating it yields CASRQAGSSYEQYF.

The sample holds many counts of this clonotype. The DNA for the CDR3 is TGTGCCTGGAGTCTCGGGCAGTGGAGCTCCTACGAGCAGTACTTC. This codes for CAWSLGQWSSYEQYF. The J gene is TRBJ2-7, the V gene TRBV30; D uncertain. Germline loops: CDR1 GTSNPN, CDR2 SVGIG (reference sequence). The CDR3 loop spans 15 amino acids. Deletions cut 2 bases from V and 0 bases from J, with 14 bases between.

This clonotype was recorded a few times. The CDR3 sequence: CATKPRAGGLADTQYF. CDR3 DNA sequence: TGTGCCACGAAGCCGAGGGCGGGAGGGTTGGCAGATACGCAGTATTTT. The chain combines TRBV19 with TRBJ2-3, with 9 bases identical to TRBD2. CDR1 is LNHDA and CDR2 is SQIVND in the germline V gene (reference sequence). The CDR3 loop spans 16 amino acids. J lost 4 bases, V lost 10 bases, and 15 bases had no gene match. The complete variable domain, with remaining parts taken from reference TRBV19 and TRBJ2-3, reads DGGITQSPKYLFRKEGQNVTLSCEQNLNHDAMYWYRQDPGQGLRLIYYSQIVNDFQKGDIAEGYSVSREKKESFPLTVTSAQKNPTAFYLCATKPRAGGLADTQYFGPGTRLTVL.

In its sample, this clonotype was seen a few times. The chain couples TRBV13 to TRBJ2-1; TRBD2 agrees at 12 bases. The CDR3 extends over 17 amino acids. Germline lookup yields CDR1 PRHDT and CDR2 FYEKMQ (reference sequence). The J segment lost 0 bases and the V segment lost 5 bases, leaving 5 bases of the junction unmatched. CDR3 sequence reads: CASSGLAGTSSYNEQFF. In nucleotides, the CDR3 is TGTGCCAGCAGCGGACTAGCGGGAACGAGCTCCTACAATGAGCAGTTCTTC.

This clonotype has a count of ten or more. The chain couples TRBV29-1 to TRBJ1-1, with D unresolved. V was shortened by 5 bases and J by 5 bases, with 9 bases between the two germline ends. Germline CDR1 is SQVTM and CDR2 is ANQGSEA. The CDR3 is 11 residues long. The CDR3 protein is CSVRFGTEAFF. The CDR3 DNA sequence: TGCAGCGTTCGTTTTGGTACTGAAGCTTTCTTT. Together with reference TRBV29-1 and TRBJ1-1, the CDR3 gives the full variable domain: SAVISQKPSRDICQRGTSLTIQCQVDSQVTMMFWYRQQPGQSLTLIATANQGSEATYESGFVIDKFPISRPNLTFSTLTVSNMSPEDSSIYLCSVRFGTEAFFGQGTRLTVV.

This chain connects TRBV20-1 to TRBJ2-1, with 13 bases lining up with TRBD2. V trimming: 4 bases; J trimming: 7 bases; junction bases outside the gene matches: 25. There are 21 residues in the CDR3. CDR1 DFQATT and CDR2 SNEGSKA come from the germline V gene (reference sequence). DNA of the CDR3: TGCAGTGCTAAAAGGTGGTCCGTGGGGGGGACTAGCGGGATTGTTAGGAATGAGCAGTTCTTC. This encodes CSAKRWSVGGTSGIVRNEQFF.

The chain couples TRBV3-1 to TRBJ2-1; D might be TRBD2 (6 bases). The CDR3 contains 14 residues. The V gene's germline CDR1 is LGHDT and CDR2 YNNKEL (reference sequence). The V end was cut by 5 bases, the J end by 4 bases, with 12 bases between. The CDR3 protein is CASSAGLLYNEQFF. The CDR3 nucleotides are TGTGCCAGCAGCGCGGGACTGCTATACAATGAGCAGTTCTTC.

V usage is TRBV20-1 and J usage is TRBJ1-6; TRBD1 agrees at 9 bases. Germline assignment: CDR1 DFQATT and CDR2 SNEGSKA (reference sequence). This CDR3 has 14 residues. With V trimmed by 3 bases and J by 9 bases, 6 bases remained unmatched. The CDR3 sequence is CSARAGTGTSPLHF. The CDR3, as DNA: TGCAGTGCTAGGGCCGGGACAGGGACTTCACCCCTCCACTTT.